The 26 T cell receptor beta chains reported below all come from one sample, sequenced in a study of T cell responses to AZD1222 COVID-19 vaccine. Repertoires were generated with immunoSEQ multiplex PCR, while TCRdb's copy carries only in-frame clones and drops some. The sample yields about 150,000 clones, around 93% seen once. The material was peripheral blood, obtained on day 0 of AZD1222 vaccination. These receptors originate from an adult in good health.

The chain uses TRBV11-2 and TRBJ1-1; D gene uncertain. The CDR3 runs to 16 residues. Trimming took off 0 bases at V and 1 base at J, with 12 bases between the two ends. Per the germline V gene, CDR1 is SGHAT and CDR2 is FQNNGV. In nucleotides, the CDR3 is TGTGCCAGCAGCTTAGATTGGCGCAGCTCGAACACTGAAGCTTTCTTT. It is translated as CASSLDWRSSNTEAFF.

V is TRBV3-1 (or the pseudogene TRBV3-2) and J is TRBJ2-5; no reliable D call. The CDR3 has 13 amino acids. Germline V CDR1 and CDR2: LGHDT, YNNKEL (reference sequence). Trimming removed 3 bases at V and 9 bases at J, with 14 bases between. CDR3 coding DNA: TGTGCCAGCAGCCAGTTCAAGGAATCGTCCCAGTACTTC. Translation: CASSQFKESSQYF.

This chain joins TRBV6-5 and TRBJ1-5, with D unclear. V shed 7 bases and J shed 8 bases, with 18 bases lying between them. The CDR3 loop spans 14 amino acids. In germline, CDR1 is MNHEY, CDR2 SVGAGI. CDR3 sequence reads: CASNPRRAEEPQHF. The CDR3 DNA sequence: TGTGCCAGCAATCCCCGGAGGGCGGAGGAGCCCCAGCATTTT.

The V call is TRBV6-5, the J call TRBJ1-4; D is undetermined. Germline CDR1 and CDR2: MNHEY and SVGAGI. V was shortened by 6 bases and J by 6 bases, with 14 bases between the two germline ends. The CDR3 sequence is 14 residues long. CDR3 residues: CASRVSVKDEKLFF. The CDR3 nucleotides read TGTGCCAGCAGAGTTTCGGTTAAGGATGAAAAACTGTTTTTT.

This clone was counted once. This CDR3 reads CASSLNGGWDTEAFF. The CDR3 nucleotides read TGTGCCAGCAGCTTAAACGGGGGATGGGACACTGAAGCTTTCTTT. The gene calls are TRBV7-3 and TRBJ1-1; D possibly corresponds to TRBD1 (5 bases). Trimming cost V 1 base and J 3 bases, with 12 bases left between them. Per the germline V gene, CDR1 is SGHTA and CDR2 is FQGTGA. The CDR3 contains 15 residues.

This clone is judged medium-sized. The chain uses TRBV2 and TRBJ2-1; 11 bases agree with TRBD2. The CDR3 extends over 15 amino acids. Trimming cost V 7 bases and J 5 bases; bases outside gene matches: 7. Germline V gene lookup returns CDR1 SNHLY and CDR2 FYNNEI. CDR3 protein: CASTDSGGADNEQFF. The CDR3 nucleotides read TGTGCCAGCACGGATAGCGGGGGGGCCGACAATGAGCAGTTCTTC.

The V and J genes are TRBV12-3 or TRBV12-4 and TRBJ1-1; 10 bases fit TRBD1. V shed 6 bases and J 6 bases; nucleotides not matched to a gene: 4. The CDR3 runs to 13 residues. The CDR3 region has the DNA TGTGCCAGCAGCCTGACAGGGGGCTCTGAAGCTTTCTTT. This codes for CASSLTGGSEAFF.

The chain joins TRBV21-1 to TRBJ1-1; whether TRBD1, the table's D call, matches the DNA was not checked. TRBV21-1 is a pseudogene segment. The length of the CDR3 is 16 residues. The CDR3 here is CASSRGGDRENTEAFF. As DNA, the CDR3 is TGTGCCAGCAGCAGAGGAGGAGACAGGGAAAACACTGAAGCTTTCTTT.

The rearrangement joins TRBV28 to TRBJ1-1; D gene ambiguous. V was cut by 4 bases and J by 1 base, with 22 bases left in between. From germline, CDR1 is MDHEN and CDR2 SYDVKM. The CDR3 has 18 amino acids. The CDR3 DNA follows: TGTGCCAGCAGTTACGAACCCCCAGCGTTCCGTCAGAACACTGAAGCTTTCTTT. It specifies CASSYEPPAFRQNTEAFF.

V and J are TRBV10-3 and TRBJ1-1; tentatively, D is TRBD1 (5 bases). CDR3 size: 13 residues. Germline V CDR1 and CDR2: ENHRY, SYGVKD. The V gene lost 7 bases and the J gene lost 1 base, with 10 bases spanning the gap. The CDR3 reads CAIKRDENTEAFF. CDR3 sequence (DNA): TGTGCCATCAAGCGGGACGAGAACACTGAAGCTTTCTTT.

This chain uses TRBV7-8 with TRBJ1-6; possible D gene TRBD1, 6 bases. The CDR3 length is 12 residues. Germline V gives CDR1 SGHVS, CDR2 FQNEAQ. Trimming took 4 bases from V and 14 from J, leaving 12 bases between them. CDR3 DNA: TGTGCCAGCAGCTACAGGGATCTTACCCTCCACTTT. It specifies CASSYRDLTLHF.

The chain joins TRBV15 to TRBJ1-1; TRBD1 might be the D (6 bases). From germline, CDR1 is LNHNV and CDR2 YYDKDF (reference sequence). This CDR3 is 14 amino acids long. V was shortened by 1 base and J by 4 bases, with 10 bases between the two germline ends. CDR3 nucleotides: TGTGCCACCAGCAGAGCGTCCAGGGGCACTGAAGCTTTCTTT. It specifies CATSRASRGTEAFF.

CDR3 in amino acids: CAWSVAENQPQHF. CDR3 coding DNA: TGTGCCTGGAGTGTCGCGGAAAATCAGCCCCAGCATTTT. This rearrangement joins TRBV30 to TRBJ1-5, with D hard to call. CDR3 length equals 13 residues. The V end lost 0 bases, the J end lost 4 bases, and 7 bases lay between the germline ends. Per germline, CDR1 GTSNPN and CDR2 SVGIG (reference sequence). The whole variable domain, filled in from reference TRBV30 and TRBJ1-5, reads SQTIHQWPATLVQPVGSPLSLECTVEGTSNPNLYWYRQAAGRGLQLLFYSVGIGQISSEVPQNLSASRPQDRQFILSSKKLLLSDSGFYLCAWSVAENQPQHFGDGTRLSIL.

The CDR3 DNA reads TGTGCCAGTACGCCTGGGGACTTACACAATGAGCAGTTCTTC. Residues: CASTPGDLHNEQFF. The chain is built from TRBV19 and TRBJ2-1; the D gene is possibly TRBD2 (6 bases). Germline V lookup: CDR1 LNHDA, CDR2 SQIVND (reference sequence). V lost 7 bases to trimming and J lost 5 bases, with 15 bases between them. This CDR3 is built from 14 residues.

This clone appeared a single time. The V and J genes are TRBV19 and TRBJ2-6; D is ambiguous. V gave up 3 bases and J gave up 0 bases, with 6 bases separating them. The CDR3 has 15 amino acids. The germline V gene has CDR1 LNHDA and CDR2 SQIVND (reference sequence). This CDR3 is CASSIRFSGANVLTF. DNA for the CDR3: TGTGCCAGTAGTATCCGTTTCTCTGGGGCCAACGTCCTGACTTTC.

V gene TRBV5-1 combines with J gene TRBJ1-1; D unclear. CDR1 SGHRS and CDR2 YFSETQ come from the germline V gene. V was cut by 4 bases and J by 1 base, with 14 bases left in between. The CDR3 sequence is 15 residues long. CDR3 amino acids: CASSTGFQRNTEAFF. CDR3 nucleotides: TGCGCCAGCAGCACCGGGTTTCAGAGGAACACTGAAGCTTTCTTT.

The CDR3 region is CASSEYQGGTEAFF. Here the CDR3 DNA reads TGTGCCAGCAGTGAGTACCAGGGGGGGACTGAAGCTTTCTTT. The chain carries TRBV6-1 and TRBJ1-1; TRBD1 aligns across 7 bases. Germline V CDR1 and CDR2: MNHNS, SASEGT. This CDR3 contains 14 residues. V was pared by 3 bases and J by 5 bases, with 6 bases of the junction left unmatched.

This clone has only a few counts. Other DNA sequences from this sample encode an identical CDR3 as well. V gene TRBV27 combines with J gene TRBJ1-6, with 10 nucleotides matching TRBD1. Germline V lookup: CDR1 MNHEY, CDR2 SMNVEV (reference sequence). CDR3 length: 15 amino acids. V shed 2 bases and J 9 bases; nucleotides not matched to a gene: 4. In DNA, the CDR3 is TGTGCCAGCAGTTTACTTGGGACAGGGGTTTCACCCCTCCACTTT. This gives the protein CASSLLGTGVSPLHF.

The chain joins TRBV7-9 to TRBJ2-2, with D uncertain. With 1 base removed from V and 5 bases from J, the gap between germline ends came to 8 bases. The CDR3 is 14 residues long. Germline V lookup: CDR1 SEHNR, CDR2 FQNEAQ (reference sequence). The CDR3 nucleotides are TGTGCCAGCAGCTTAGTAGGCAGGACCGGGGAGCTGTTTTTT. Encoded protein: CASSLVGRTGELFF. The entire variable domain, with the rest obtained from reference TRBV7-9 and TRBJ2-2, is as follows: DTGVSQNPRHKITKRGQNVTFRCDPISEHNRLYWYRQTLGQGPEFLTYFQNEAQLEKSRLLSDRFSAERPKGSFSTLEIQRTEQGDSAMYLCASSLVGRTGELFFGEGSRLTVL.

This chain uses TRBV15 with TRBJ1-4, with 10 bases identical to TRBD1. The CDR3 length is 16 residues. Per germline, CDR1 LNHNV and CDR2 YYDKDF (reference sequence). The ends lost 1 base at V and 6 bases at J; junction bases unmatched: 5. DNA for the CDR3: TGTGCCACCAGCAGAGGAATAGGGACAGGGGATGAAAAACTGTTTTTT. Protein product: CATSRGIGTGDEKLFF.

This clone was found a few times. The rearrangement links TRBV28 to TRBJ1-2; D is possibly TRBD1 (5 bases). In germline, CDR1 is MDHEN, CDR2 SYDVKM. This CDR3 is built from 17 residues. The ends were cut back, 6 bases at V and 4 bases at J, with 24 bases in the middle. CDR3 bases: TGTGCCAGCAGCCCGACAAACCGGGGCGCGCGGGGCTATGGCTACACCTTC. Translating it yields CASSPTNRGARGYGYTF.

This clone was counted a single time. The CDR3 reads CASSYVSGIEQFF. In DNA, the CDR3 is TGTGCCAGCAGTTACGTGTCCGGGATTGAGCAGTTCTTC. The chain links TRBV6-2 or TRBV6-3 to TRBJ2-1; TRBD2 might be the D (5 bases). The ends were cut back, 2 bases at V and 9 bases at J, with 11 bases in the middle. There are 13 residues in the CDR3. CDR1 and CDR2 (germline): MNHEY, SVGEGT.

The CDR3 nucleotides are TGTGCCAGCAGTTTTGGGACTGAAGCTTTCTTT. Encoded protein: CASSFGTEAFF. This rearrangement joins TRBV12-3 or TRBV12-4 to TRBJ1-1; no reliable D call. With 3 bases removed from V and 5 bases from J, the gap between germline ends came to 4 bases. The CDR3 covers 11 residues.

This chain uses TRBV19 with TRBJ2-2; 10 nucleotides align to TRBD2. J gave up 6 bases and V 0 bases, and 16 bases lay outside the gene matches. Germline V lookup: CDR1 LNHDA, CDR2 SQIVND (reference sequence). The CDR3 covers 20 residues. CDR3: CASSIDHLRHSGGASGELFF. In DNA, the CDR3 is TGTGCCAGTAGTATAGACCACCTGCGACACAGCGGGGGGGCCTCCGGGGAGCTGTTTTTT.

The V call is TRBV29-1, the J call TRBJ1-1; 7 bases match TRBD1. In germline, CDR1 is SQVTM, CDR2 ANQGSEA. J was trimmed by 4 bases and V by 7 bases; bases with no gene match: 12. The CDR3 has 14 residues. The CDR3 coding sequence is TGCAGCGGCAAAAACAGGGGCGAGAGCACTGAAGCTTTCTTT. This codes for CSGKNRGESTEAFF.

This chain connects TRBV19 to TRBJ1-2, with D possibly being TRBD1 (6 bases). CDR3 length: 15 amino acids. The V gene's germline CDR1 is LNHDA and CDR2 SQIVND (reference sequence). Deletions cut 1 base from V and 7 bases from J, with 16 bases between. CDR3 sequence reads: CASSIAPGATAGYTF. The DNA for the CDR3 is TGTGCCAGTAGTATAGCTCCAGGGGCGACGGCTGGCTACACCTTC.